This T cell receptor (beta chain) was identified in a study of immune characterization of retroperitoneal liposarcoma. This clonotype was counted between two and nine times. A single record per CDR3 protein comes from TCRdb applying MiXCR to the PCR reads. The sample records some 7,900 distinct CDR3 sequences, approximately 40% being singletons. CDR1 is MNHEY, CDR2 SMNVEV, per germline (reference sequence). V lost 5 bases to trimming and J lost 5 bases, with 15 bases between them. The CDR3 covers 14 residues. The sequence was collected from a male donor with retroperitoneal liposarcoma. Sequencing used tumor tissue. The J gene is TRBJ2-5, the V gene TRBV27; D is perhaps TRBD1 (6 bases). The CDR3 here is CASSPRGQRETQYF. In nucleotides, the CDR3 is TGTGCCAGCAGTCCCCGAGGACAGCGGGAGACCCAGTACTTC.